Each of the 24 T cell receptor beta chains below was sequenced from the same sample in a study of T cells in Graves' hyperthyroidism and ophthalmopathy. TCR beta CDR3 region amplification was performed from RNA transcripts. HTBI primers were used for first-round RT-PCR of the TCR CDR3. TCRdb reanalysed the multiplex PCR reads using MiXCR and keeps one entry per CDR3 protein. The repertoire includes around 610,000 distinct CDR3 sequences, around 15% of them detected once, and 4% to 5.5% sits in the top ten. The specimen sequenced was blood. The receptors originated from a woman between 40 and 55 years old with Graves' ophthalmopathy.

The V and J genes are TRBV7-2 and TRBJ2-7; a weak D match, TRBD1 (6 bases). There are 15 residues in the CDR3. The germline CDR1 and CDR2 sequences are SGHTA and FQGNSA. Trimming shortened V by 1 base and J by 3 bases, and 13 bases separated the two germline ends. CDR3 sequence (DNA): TGTGCCAGCAGCTTAGGCAGGGGTGCTTACTACGAGCAGTACTTC. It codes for CASSLGRGAYYEQYF.

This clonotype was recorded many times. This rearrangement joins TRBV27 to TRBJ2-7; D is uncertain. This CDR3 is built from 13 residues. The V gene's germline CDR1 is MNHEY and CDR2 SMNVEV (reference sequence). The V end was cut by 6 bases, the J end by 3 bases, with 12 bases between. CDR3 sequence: CASSQVANYEQYF. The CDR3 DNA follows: TGTGCCAGCAGCCAAGTGGCTAACTACGAGCAGTACTTC.

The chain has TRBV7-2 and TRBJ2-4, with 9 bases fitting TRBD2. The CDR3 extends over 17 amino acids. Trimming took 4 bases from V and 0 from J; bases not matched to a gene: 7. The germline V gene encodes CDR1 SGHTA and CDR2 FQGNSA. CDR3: CASSSRASGVAKNIQYF. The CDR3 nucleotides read TGTGCCAGCAGCTCGCGGGCTAGCGGGGTAGCCAAAAACATTCAGTACTTC.

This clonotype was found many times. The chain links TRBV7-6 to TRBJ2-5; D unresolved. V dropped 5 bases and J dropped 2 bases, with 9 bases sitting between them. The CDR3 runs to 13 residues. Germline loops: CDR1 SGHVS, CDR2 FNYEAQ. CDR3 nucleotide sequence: TGTGCCAGCAGCCGTAGCACGCAAGAGACCCAGTACTTC. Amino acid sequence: CASSRSTQETQYF.

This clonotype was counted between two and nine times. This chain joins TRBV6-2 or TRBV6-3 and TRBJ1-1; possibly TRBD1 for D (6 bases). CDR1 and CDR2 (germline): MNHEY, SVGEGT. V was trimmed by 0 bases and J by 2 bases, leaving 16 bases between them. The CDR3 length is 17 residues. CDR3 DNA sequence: TGTGCCAGCAGTTACTCCACGGGGGGCAGTGCCAACACTGAAGCTTTCTTT. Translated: CASSYSTGGSANTEAFF.

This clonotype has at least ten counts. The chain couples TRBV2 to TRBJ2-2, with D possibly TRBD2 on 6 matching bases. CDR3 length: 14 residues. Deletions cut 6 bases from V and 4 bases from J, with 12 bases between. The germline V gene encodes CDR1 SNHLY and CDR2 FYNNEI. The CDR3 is CASRRQGGTGELFF. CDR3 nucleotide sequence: TGTGCCAGCAGACGGCAGGGAGGCACCGGGGAGCTGTTTTTT.

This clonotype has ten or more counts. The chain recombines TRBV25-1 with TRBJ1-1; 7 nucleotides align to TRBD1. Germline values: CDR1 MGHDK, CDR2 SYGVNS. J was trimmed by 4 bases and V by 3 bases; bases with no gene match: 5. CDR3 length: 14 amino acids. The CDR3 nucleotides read TGTGCCAGCAGTGATCAGGGGGTCGGCACTGAAGCTTTCTTT. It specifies CASSDQGVGTEAFF.

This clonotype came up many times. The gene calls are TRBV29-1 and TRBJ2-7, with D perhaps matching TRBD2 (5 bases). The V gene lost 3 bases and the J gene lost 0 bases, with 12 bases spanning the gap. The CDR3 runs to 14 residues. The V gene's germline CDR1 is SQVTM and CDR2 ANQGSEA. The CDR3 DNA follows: TGCAGCGTTGATTACAGCGGAGACTCCTACGAGCAGTACTTC. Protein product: CSVDYSGDSYEQYF.

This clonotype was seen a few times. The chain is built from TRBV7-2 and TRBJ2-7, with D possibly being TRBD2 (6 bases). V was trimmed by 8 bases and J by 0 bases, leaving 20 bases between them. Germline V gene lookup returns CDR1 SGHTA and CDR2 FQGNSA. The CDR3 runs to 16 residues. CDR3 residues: CASSPAGGPTSYEQYF. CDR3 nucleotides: TGTGCCAGCTCCCCAGCGGGCGGGCCCACCTCCTACGAGCAGTACTTC. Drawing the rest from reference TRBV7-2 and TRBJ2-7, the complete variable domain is GAGVSQSPSNKVTEKGKDVELRCDPISGHTALYWYRQSLGQGLEFLIYFQGNSAPDKSGLPSDRFSAERTGGSVSTLTIQRTQQEDSAVYLCASSPAGGPTSYEQYFGPGTRLTVT.

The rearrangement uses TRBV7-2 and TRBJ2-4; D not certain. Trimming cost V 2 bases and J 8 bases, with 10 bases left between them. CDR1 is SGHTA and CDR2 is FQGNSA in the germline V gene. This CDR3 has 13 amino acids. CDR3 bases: TGTGCCAGCAGCTTAACACTTCCGGACATTCAGTACTTC. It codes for CASSLTLPDIQYF.

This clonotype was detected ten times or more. The CDR3 loop reads CATSRDDWQQQETQYF. As DNA, the CDR3 is TGTGCCACCAGCAGAGATGATTGGCAGCAACAAGAGACCCAGTACTTC. This chain joins TRBV15 and TRBJ2-5; no clear D. Trimming cost V 0 bases and J 2 bases, with 13 bases left between them. Germline V lookup: CDR1 LNHNV, CDR2 YYDKDF (reference sequence). This CDR3 contains 16 residues.

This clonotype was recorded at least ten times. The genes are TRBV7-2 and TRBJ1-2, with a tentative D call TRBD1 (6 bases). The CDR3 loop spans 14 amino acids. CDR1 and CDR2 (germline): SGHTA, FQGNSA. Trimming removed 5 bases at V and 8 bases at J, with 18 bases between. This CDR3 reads CASSPGAFPGGYTF. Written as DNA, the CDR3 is TGTGCCAGCAGCCCAGGGGCATTTCCCGGCGGCTACACCTTC.

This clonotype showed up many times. The CDR3 DNA sequence: TGTGCCAGCAGTTACCCCGGGACAGGGAAAGAGACCCAGTACTTC. Its protein product is CASSYPGTGKETQYF. The V and J genes are TRBV6-5 and TRBJ2-5, with 9 nucleotides matching TRBD1. The trim removed 2 bases at V and 3 bases at J, leaving 4 bases unmatched. This CDR3 comprises 15 residues. Germline V gene sequence: CDR1 MNHEY, CDR2 SVGAGI.

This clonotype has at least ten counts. CDR3 DNA: TGTGCCAGCAGTTACGAACGGCGGTACGAGCAGTACTTC. It codes for CASSYERRYEQYF. The rearrangement joins TRBV6-5 to TRBJ2-7; D is unresolved. V lost 2 bases to trimming and J lost 4 bases, with 9 bases between them. The CDR3 sequence is 13 residues long. Germline CDR1 reads MNHEY; CDR2 reads SVGAGI.

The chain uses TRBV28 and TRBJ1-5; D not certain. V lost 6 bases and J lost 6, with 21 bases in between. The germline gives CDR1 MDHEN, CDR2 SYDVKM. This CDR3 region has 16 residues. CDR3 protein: CASSPNFGPLGQPQHF. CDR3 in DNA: TGTGCCAGCAGCCCCAACTTTGGTCCTTTGGGTCAGCCCCAGCATTTT.

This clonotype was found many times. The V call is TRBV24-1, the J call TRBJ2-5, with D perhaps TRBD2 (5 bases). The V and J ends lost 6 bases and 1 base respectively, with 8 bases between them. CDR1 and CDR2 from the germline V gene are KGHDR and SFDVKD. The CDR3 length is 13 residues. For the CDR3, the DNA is TGTGCCACCAGTAGCGGCAGCCAAGAGACCCAGTACTTC. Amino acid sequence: CATSSGSQETQYF.

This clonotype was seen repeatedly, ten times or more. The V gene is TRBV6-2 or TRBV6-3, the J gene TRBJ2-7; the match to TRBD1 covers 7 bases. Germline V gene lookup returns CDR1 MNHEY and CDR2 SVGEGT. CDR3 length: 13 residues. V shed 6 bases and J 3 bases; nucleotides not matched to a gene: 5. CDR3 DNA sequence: TGTGCCAGCAGGACAGGGTGGAACTACGAGCAGTACTTC. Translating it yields CASRTGWNYEQYF.

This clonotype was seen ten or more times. The CDR3 protein is CASSSPLRQWNIQYF. In DNA form, the CDR3 reads TGTGCCAGCAGCTCCCCTCTTCGCCAATGGAACATTCAGTACTTC. The V and J genes are TRBV6-2 or TRBV6-3 and TRBJ2-4, with D uncertain. V dropped 6 bases and J dropped 7 bases, with 19 bases sitting between them. This CDR3 region has 15 residues. Germline V gene lookup returns CDR1 MNHEY and CDR2 SVGEGT.

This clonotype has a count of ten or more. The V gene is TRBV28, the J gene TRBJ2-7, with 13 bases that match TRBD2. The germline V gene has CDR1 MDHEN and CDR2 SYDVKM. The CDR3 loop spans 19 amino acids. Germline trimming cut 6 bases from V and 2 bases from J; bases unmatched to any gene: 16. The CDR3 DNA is TGTGCCAGCAGCTCCCTCACTAGCGGGAGGGCCTATAGTGCCTACGAGCAGTACTTC. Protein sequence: CASSSLTSGRAYSAYEQYF.

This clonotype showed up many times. CDR3 sequence (DNA): TGTGCCAGTTTGCGTCCCAAAAACATTCAGTACTTC. Protein product: CASLRPKNIQYF. J is TRBJ2-4 and V is TRBV27; D is unclear. The CDR3 contains 12 residues. Germline V gene lookup returns CDR1 MNHEY and CDR2 SMNVEV (reference sequence). V lost 9 bases and J lost 2, with 8 bases in between.

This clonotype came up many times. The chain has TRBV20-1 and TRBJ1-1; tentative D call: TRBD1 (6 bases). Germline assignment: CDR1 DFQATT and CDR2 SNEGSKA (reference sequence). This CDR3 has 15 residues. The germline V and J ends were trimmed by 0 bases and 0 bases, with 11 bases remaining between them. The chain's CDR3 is CSARDLGHLNTEAFF. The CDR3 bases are TGCAGTGCTAGAGATCTGGGACATTTGAACACTGAAGCTTTCTTT.

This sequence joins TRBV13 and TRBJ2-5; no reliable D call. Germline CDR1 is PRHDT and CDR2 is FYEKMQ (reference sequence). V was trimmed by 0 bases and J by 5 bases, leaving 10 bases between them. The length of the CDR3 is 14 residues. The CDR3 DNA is TGTGCCAGCAGCTTAGGGGGGTGGCCGGAGACCCAGTACTTC. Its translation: CASSLGGWPETQYF. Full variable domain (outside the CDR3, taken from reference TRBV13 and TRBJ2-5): AAGVIQSPRHLIKEKRETATLKCYPIPRHDTVYWYQQGPGQDPQFLISFYEKMQSDKGSIPDRFSAQQFSDYHSELNMSSLELGDSALYFCASSLGGWPETQYFGPGTRLLVL.

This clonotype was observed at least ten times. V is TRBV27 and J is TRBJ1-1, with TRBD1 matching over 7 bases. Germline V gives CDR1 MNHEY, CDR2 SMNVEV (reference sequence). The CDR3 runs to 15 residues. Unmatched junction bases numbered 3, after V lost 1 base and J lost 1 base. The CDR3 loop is CASSLFTGANTEAFF. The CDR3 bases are TGTGCCAGCAGTTTATTTACAGGGGCGAACACTGAAGCTTTCTTT.

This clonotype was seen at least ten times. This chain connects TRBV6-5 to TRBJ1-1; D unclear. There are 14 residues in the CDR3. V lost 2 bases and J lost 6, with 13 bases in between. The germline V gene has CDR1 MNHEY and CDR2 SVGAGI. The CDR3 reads CASSYTVEAPEAFF. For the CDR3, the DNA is TGTGCCAGCAGTTACACCGTCGAAGCCCCTGAAGCTTTCTTT.